The present TCR beta chain was sequenced within a study of shared clonotypes between healthy human individuals. Study context: Two women and a few men aged 18 to 49 served as donors.

CD45RO negativity and positive selection for CCR7 defined naive CD8 cells, a population that excluded terminally differentiated effector memory CD45RA+ cells. Measured with immunoSEQ multiplex PCR; TCRdb has only the in-frame clones, and not every one. Of some 2,100,000 clones in the sample, more than 85% are singletons; the top ten hold roughly 1.7%. This CDR3 is built from 16 residues. The germline gives CDR1 SGHDT, CDR2 YYEEEE. V lost 4 bases, J lost 0 bases, and 14 bases lay in between. Sequencing used naive CD8+ T cells from PBMCs. The chain combines TRBV5-6 with TRBJ2-1; the D gene is possibly TRBD1 (6 bases). The receptor comes from a man aged 18 to 35 in good health. Some clones in this sample may be carry-over from other donors' samples. DNA of the CDR3: TGTGCCAGCAGCGTGGACAGTCGACGCTCCTACAATGAGCAGTTCTTC. Its protein product is CASSVDSRRSYNEQFF.